The 28 T cell receptor beta chains below all came from one sample that was sequenced in a study of T cells in Graves' hyperthyroidism and ophthalmopathy. Amplified TCR beta CDR3 regions came from RNA transcripts. Primed by the HTBI set, a first-round RT-PCR was run on the TCR CDR3. Using its own MiXCR run on the multiplex PCR reads, TCRdb lists one record per CDR3 protein. The table has roughly 360,000 distinct CDR3 sequences, roughly 12% seen once. The material sequenced was blood. Receptor source: a man aged 30 to 45 with Graves' hyperthyroidism that later progressed to Graves' ophthalmopathy.

This clonotype was counted ten times or more. J is TRBJ1-2 and V is TRBV18, with 9 positions matching TRBD1. V lost 4 bases and J lost 7; bases outside the gene matches: 4. The CDR3 is 13 residues long. Germline V gives CDR1 KGHSH, CDR2 LQKENI. The CDR3 here is CASSRDRDGGYTF. The CDR3 DNA is TGTGCCAGCTCACGGGACAGGGACGGTGGCTACACCTTC.

On this clonotype: Given a much more abundant clone one base away, this may be a read error. The V call is TRBV6-9, the J call TRBJ1-2; tentative D call: TRBD1 (5 bases). The CDR3 has 15 residues. Germline-derived CDR1 and CDR2 are MNHGY and SVAAGI. As DNA, the CDR3 is TGTGTCAGCAGTTACGACAAGACAGCTAACTATGGCTACACCTTC. Its translation: CVSSYDKTANYGYTF.

The V gene is TRBV5-1, the J gene TRBJ1-5, with 7 bases lining up with TRBD1. CDR1 is SGHRS, CDR2 YFSETQ, per germline. The length of the CDR3 is 15 residues. J lost 4 bases, V lost 0 bases, and 4 bases had no gene match. The CDR3 DNA sequence: TGCGCCAGCAGCTTGGGGGACAGCCCAAATCAGCCCCAGCATTTT. Translating gives CASSLGDSPNQPQHF. Looking up the rest from reference TRBV5-1 and TRBJ1-5 gives the full variable domain: KAGVTQTPRYLIKTRGQQVTLSCSPISGHRSVSWYQQTPGQGLQFLFEYFSETQRNKGNFPGRFSGRQFSNSRSEMNVSTLELGDSALYLCASSLGDSPNQPQHFGDGTRLSIL.

This clonotype was found many times. J is TRBJ2-2 and V is TRBV12-3 or TRBV12-4; D assignment may be TRBD1 or TRBD2 (6 bases each). The CDR3 is 14 residues long. V was trimmed by 6 bases and J by 8 bases, leaving 16 bases between them. CDR3 region: CASRWRGLSGELFF. As DNA, the CDR3 is TGTGCCAGCAGATGGAGGGGGTTATCGGGGGAGCTGTTTTTT.

This clonotype was picked up a small number of times. The chain joins TRBV7-9 to TRBJ1-5; unclear D gene. Deletions cut 5 bases from V and 1 base from J, with 9 bases between. CDR1 is SEHNR, CDR2 FQNEAQ, per germline (reference sequence). CDR3 length: 14 amino acids. This CDR3 reads CASSTESSNQPQHF. CDR3 nucleotide sequence: TGTGCCAGCAGCACGGAGAGCAGCAATCAGCCCCAGCATTTT.

The sample holds many counts of this clonotype. V is TRBV6-1 and J is TRBJ1-2; 9 nucleotides align to TRBD1. The CDR3 is 13 residues long. Germline-derived CDR1 and CDR2 are MNHNS and SASEGT. The junction had 4 bases not matched to a gene; V was cut back by 6 bases and J by 5 bases. This chain's CDR3 is CASRGTGQYGYTF. The CDR3 DNA reads TGTGCCAGCAGGGGGACAGGGCAATATGGCTACACCTTC.

This clonotype has at least ten counts. Written as DNA, the CDR3 is TGTGCCAGTAACAGGGAGGGGCAGCCCCAGCATTTT. Protein: CASNREGQPQHF. The V gene is TRBV19, the J gene TRBJ1-5; a possible D gene is TRBD1 (6 bases). Trimming cost V 7 bases and J 7 bases, with 11 bases left between them. The CDR3 totals 12 residues. Germline V gives CDR1 LNHDA, CDR2 SQIVND (reference sequence).

At least ten counts were recorded for this clonotype. The gene calls are TRBV6-1 and TRBJ1-2; 7 nucleotides line up with TRBD1. CDR1 is MNHNS, CDR2 SASEGT, per germline. This CDR3 spans 15 amino acids. The V segment lost 6 bases and the J segment 4 bases; nucleotides outside the gene matches: 11. The DNA for the CDR3 is TGTGCCAGCAGGGAGACCCTCTGGACAGGCTATGGCTACACCTTC. It encodes CASRETLWTGYGYTF.

A few counts support this clonotype. This chain connects TRBV7-8 to TRBJ1-2, with a possible D match to TRBD1 (6 bases). Germline V gene sequence: CDR1 SGHVS, CDR2 FQNEAQ. This CDR3 has 15 amino acids. V was clipped by 3 bases and J by 8 bases, with 19 bases between them. The CDR3 loop reads CASSLKGQLLRGYTF. In DNA, the CDR3 is TGTGCCAGCAGCTTGAAAGGACAGTTACTAAGGGGCTACACCTTC. The whole variable domain, filled in from reference TRBV7-8 and TRBJ1-2, reads GAGVSQSPRYKVAKRGQDVALRCDPISGHVSLFWYQQALGQGPEFLTYFQNEAQLDKSGLPSDRFFAERPEGSVSTLKIQRTQQEDSAVYLCASSLKGQLLRGYTFGSGTRLTVV.

The genes are TRBV29-1 and TRBJ2-1; D is possibly TRBD1 or TRBD2 (5 bases each). This CDR3 region has 15 residues. Trimming shortened V by 0 bases and J by 3 bases, and 12 bases separated the two germline ends. Per the germline V gene, CDR1 is SQVTM and CDR2 is ANQGSEA. This CDR3 reads CSVEDYPGSYNEQFF. As DNA, the CDR3 is TGCAGCGTTGAAGATTATCCAGGGAGCTACAATGAGCAGTTCTTC.

In its sample, this clonotype was seen a few times. The genes are TRBV6-1 and TRBJ2-1; TRBD1 agrees at 10 bases. The CDR3 contains 13 residues. Per the germline V gene, CDR1 is MNHNS and CDR2 is SASEGT. Losses at the gene ends were 7 bases for V and 5 bases for J; bases not matched to a gene: 2. DNA of the CDR3: TGTGCCAGCATTGGGACAGGGGACAATGAGCAGTTCTTC. As protein: CASIGTGDNEQFF.

This clonotype has just a few counts. The gene calls are TRBV19 and TRBJ1-2, with 10 nucleotides matching TRBD1. This CDR3 has 16 amino acids. J was trimmed by 8 bases and V by 5 bases; bases with no gene match: 14. CDR1 LNHDA and CDR2 SQIVND come from the germline V gene (reference sequence). The CDR3 spells CASSPTRGGTGDGYTF. CDR3 DNA sequence: TGTGCCAGTAGTCCGACGCGCGGCGGGACAGGGGACGGCTACACCTTC.

This clonotype was counted many times. The chain has TRBV6-2 or TRBV6-3 and TRBJ1-2, with no clear D. This CDR3 spans 13 amino acids. Trimming cost V 2 bases and J 0 bases, with 4 bases left between them. Germline V gene lookup returns CDR1 MNHEY and CDR2 SVGEGT. The CDR3 here is CASSYSANYGYTF. Written as DNA, the CDR3 is TGTGCCAGCAGTTACAGCGCTAACTATGGCTACACCTTC.

This clonotype was seen only a few times. The chain links TRBV5-1 to TRBJ2-7; a weak D match, TRBD1 (6 bases). This CDR3 spans 14 amino acids. V was trimmed by 4 bases and J by 2 bases, leaving 13 bases between them. Germline CDR1 SGHRS, CDR2 YFSETQ. The CDR3, as DNA: TGCGCCAGCAGCCCTAAGGGGGACACCTACGAGCAGTACTTC. This codes for CASSPKGDTYEQYF.

This clonotype was detected ten times or more. The DNA for the CDR3 is TGTGCCAGCAGTAGGGGGGGGCCAAACACCGGGGAGCTGTTTTTT. Translation gives CASSRGGPNTGELFF. V and J are TRBV28 and TRBJ2-2; possible D gene TRBD2, 7 bases. V was trimmed by 5 bases and J by 2 bases, leaving 12 bases between them. The CDR3 extends over 15 amino acids. Germline V gives CDR1 MDHEN, CDR2 SYDVKM. Full variable domain (missing parts from reference TRBV28 and TRBJ2-2): DVKVTQSSRYLVKRTGEKVFLECVQDMDHENMFWYRQDPGLGLRLIYFSYDVKMKEKGDIPEGYSVSREKKERFSLILESASTNQTSMYLCASSRGGPNTGELFFGEGSRLTVL.

This clonotype was seen repeatedly, ten times or more. This chain uses TRBV28 with TRBJ2-7; 9 positions agree with TRBD1. With 1 base clipped from V and 3 bases from J, the junction kept 1 base outside the gene matches. Germline V lookup: CDR1 MDHEN, CDR2 SYDVKM. CDR3 length: 14 amino acids. The CDR3 DNA reads TGTGCCAGCAGTTTATCGACAGGGGGCTACGAGCAGTACTTC. It specifies CASSLSTGGYEQYF.

This clonotype was observed at least ten times. The chain recombines TRBV2 with TRBJ2-5; unclear D gene. Trimming took off 11 bases at V and 5 bases at J, with 18 bases between the two ends. This CDR3 contains 13 residues. Looked up from germline, CDR1 is SNHLY and CDR2 is FYNNEI. DNA for the CDR3: TGTGCCGGACGTCCGGGTATTGGGGAGACCCAGTACTTC. Its translation: CAGRPGIGETQYF.

This clonotype was recorded a few times. The chain combines TRBV19 with TRBJ1-5; the D is unclear. Trimming pared 3 bases from V and 3 bases from J, leaving 12 bases between. The CDR3 runs to 15 residues. Germline V gives CDR1 LNHDA, CDR2 SQIVND (reference sequence). CDR3 in DNA: TGTGCCAGTAGTATCCTGGGGAAGACCAATCAGCCCCAGCATTTT. Its protein is CASSILGKTNQPQHF.

Ten or more counts support this clonotype. The rearrangement links TRBV12-3 or TRBV12-4 to TRBJ2-2; 9 bases fit TRBD1. J gave up 7 bases and V 6 bases, and 9 bases lay outside the gene matches. This CDR3 is 15 amino acids long. CDR3 sequence: CASRTGQGLYGELFF. Here the CDR3 DNA reads TGTGCCAGCAGGACGGGACAGGGATTATACGGGGAGCTGTTTTTT.

To note about this clonotype: A much larger clone sits a single nucleotide away, making a read error possible. V is TRBV28 and J is TRBJ2-7; 8 bases fit TRBD1. Germline assignment: CDR1 MDHEN and CDR2 SYDVKM. This CDR3 comprises 14 residues. After removal of 7 bases from V and 3 bases from J, the junction contained 8 bases not matched to a gene. CDR3 DNA: TGTGCCAGCAAAACCGGGACAGGCCTCTACGAGCAGTACTTC. This sequence encodes CASKTGTGLYEQYF.

This clonotype has only a few counts. The rearrangement uses TRBV7-3 and TRBJ1-1, with 7 bases fitting TRBD1. Germline trimming cut 5 bases from V and 11 bases from J; bases unmatched to any gene: 11. The CDR3 contains 13 residues. Germline V gives CDR1 SGHTA, CDR2 FQGTGA. This CDR3 is CASSLLDRDRAFF. Written as DNA, the CDR3 is TGTGCCAGCAGCCTCCTCGACAGGGATCGGGCTTTCTTT.

This clonotype was seen more than once but under ten times. The rearrangement uses TRBV5-1 and TRBJ2-1; the match to TRBD1 covers 7 bases. The CDR3 runs to 14 residues. The V segment lost 4 bases and the J segment 7 bases; nucleotides outside the gene matches: 8. Germline V gene data show CDR1 as SGHRS and CDR2 as YFSETQ. The CDR3 DNA follows: TGCGCCAGCAGCCCAGTCACAGGGGAAAATGAGCAGTTCTTC. It translates to CASSPVTGENEQFF.

This clonotype occurred a few times. The chain employs TRBV6-2 or TRBV6-3 and TRBJ2-6; D remains ambiguous. This CDR3 has 16 residues. Per germline, CDR1 MNHEY and CDR2 SVGEGT. The V end was cut by 2 bases, the J end by 0 bases, with 8 bases between. The CDR3 sequence is CASSYLRSSGANVLTF. The CDR3 region has the DNA TGTGCCAGCAGTTACCTCCGGAGCTCTGGGGCCAACGTCCTGACTTTC.

This clonotype was counted between two and nine times. The chain carries TRBV18 and TRBJ1-1; D unclear. The CDR3 spans 14 residues. Germline assignment: CDR1 KGHSH and CDR2 LQKENI. The V gene lost 0 bases and the J gene lost 7 bases, with 12 bases spanning the gap. The CDR3 region has the DNA TGTGCCAGCTCACCACCGAATGGAGAAGGTGAAGCTTTCTTT. Translating it yields CASSPPNGEGEAFF. Full variable domain (outside the CDR3, taken from reference TRBV18 and TRBJ1-1): NAGVMQNPRHLVRRRGQEARLRCSPMKGHSHVYWYRQLPEEGLKFMVYLQKENIIDESGMPKERFSAEFPKEGPSILRIQQVVRGDSAAYFCASSPPNGEGEAFFGQGTRLTVV.

In its sample, this clonotype was seen a few times. The DNA of the CDR3 is TGTGCCACCAGCTTAGAGACTTATAGCAATCAGCCCCAGCATTTT. Protein: CATSLETYSNQPQHF. The rearrangement joins TRBV15 to TRBJ1-5; no clear D. V was pared by 5 bases and J by 0 bases, with 11 bases between. The CDR3 contains 15 residues. Germline lookup yields CDR1 LNHNV and CDR2 YYDKDF (reference sequence).

Note on this clonotype: One base away lies a much larger clone, so this may be a sequencing read error. V and J are TRBV20-1 and TRBJ2-1; weak D call: TRBD2 (7 bases). CDR1 is DFQATT, CDR2 SNEGSKA, per germline (reference sequence). V was cut by 6 bases and J by 4 bases, with 16 bases left in between. The CDR3 consists of 14 residues. CDR3 coding DNA: TGCAGTGCCGGGTTAGGGGGGGTATACAATGAGCAGTTCTTC. Its translation is CSAGLGGVYNEQFF.

This clonotype occurred many times. The chain recombines TRBV12-3 or TRBV12-4 with TRBJ2-3; TRBD2 matches 10 bases. This CDR3 comprises 15 residues. Trimming removed 7 bases from V and 4 bases from J; junction bases left unmatched: 8. The CDR3 spells CASTRAGGPSDTQYF. DNA for the CDR3: TGTGCCAGCACCAGAGCGGGGGGGCCGTCAGATACGCAGTATTTT.

This clonotype is a singleton in its sample. A much bigger clone sits one base away, suggesting this may be a read error. The gene calls are TRBV29-1 and TRBJ2-3; D could derive from TRBD1 or TRBD2 (6 bases each). CDR1 and CDR2 from the germline V gene are SQVTM and ANQGSEA. CDR3 length: 16 residues. Trimming removed 4 bases at V and 4 bases at J, with 21 bases between. In nucleotides, the CDR3 is TGCAGCGTTGGAAAGGGGGGATCGATAAACGCAGATACGCAGTATTTT. Translated: CSVGKGGSINADTQYF.